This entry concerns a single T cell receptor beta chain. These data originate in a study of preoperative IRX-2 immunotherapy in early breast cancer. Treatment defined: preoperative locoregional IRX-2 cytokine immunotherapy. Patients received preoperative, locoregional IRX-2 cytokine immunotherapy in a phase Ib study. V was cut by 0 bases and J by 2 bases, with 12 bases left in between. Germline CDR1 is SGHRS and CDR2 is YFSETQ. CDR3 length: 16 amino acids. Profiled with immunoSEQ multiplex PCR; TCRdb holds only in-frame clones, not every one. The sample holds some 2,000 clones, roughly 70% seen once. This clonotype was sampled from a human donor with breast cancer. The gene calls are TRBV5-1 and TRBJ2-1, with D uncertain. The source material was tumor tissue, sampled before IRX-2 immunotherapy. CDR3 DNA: TGCGCCAGCAGCTTGGCCCGGGCCTTGGCCTACAATGAGCAGTTCTTC. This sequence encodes CASSLARALAYNEQFF. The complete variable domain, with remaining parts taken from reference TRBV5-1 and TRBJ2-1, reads KAGVTQTPRYLIKTRGQQVTLSCSPISGHRSVSWYQQTPGQGLQFLFEYFSETQRNKGNFPGRFSGRQFSNSRSEMNVSTLELGDSALYLCASSLARALAYNEQFFGPGTRLTVL.